These T cell receptor beta chains were read from a single sample in a study of T cell repertoires in cytomegalovirus infection. MiXCR, run by TCRdb on the reads, gives a single entry per CDR3 protein. There are 700,000 to 850,000 distinct CDR3 sequences in the sample; less than 35% occur only once, and around 12% lies in the top ten. For these receptors, no antigen is known. Sequencing used cultured CD8+ T cells from PBMCs, obtained from culture after CMV antigen stimulation. These receptors were obtained from a human donor in good health (CMV status not recorded). Some clones in this sample may be carry-over from other donors' samples. The CDR3 runs from the conserved cysteine through the conserved F or W. Expanded clones are given a class, and other clones once, few, many or no size at all.

CASSEPGTEAFF	few	TRBV19	TRBJ1-1
CASSLVGGLAEPQHF	many	TRBV7-2	TRBJ1-5
CSVEGGQSTKNYGYTF	-	TRBV29-1	TRBJ1-2
CASSFSNSQGDTQYF	-	TRBV11-2	TRBJ2-3
CANSPQNNEQFF	-	TRBV6-2/TRBV6-3	TRBJ2-1
CASSSGRYQETQYF	-	TRBV3-1	TRBJ2-5
CASSSSIGQPNTEAFF	few	TRBV5-4	TRBJ1-1
CSVGVGENTEAFF	few	TRBV29-1	TRBJ1-1
CASSIGWEAQGNEQFF	-	TRBV19	TRBJ2-1
CASTSSRGRQETQYF	few	TRBV12-3/TRBV12-4	TRBJ2-5
CASTLSQGNDYGYTF	-	TRBV12-3/TRBV12-4	TRBJ1-2
CTSSWAGTLYGYTF	-	TRBV7-2	TRBJ1-2
CASRVQVGGANYGYTF	many	TRBV6-1	TRBJ1-2
CASTPPTGRDEAFF	-	TRBV3-1	TRBJ1-1
CASSLLEGYEQYF	-	TRBV5-6	TRBJ2-7
CASSLITGNRITEAFF	-	TRBV27	TRBJ1-1
CAIRRLAGSSYNEQFF	-	TRBV10-3	TRBJ2-1
CASSDSETSLYNEQFF	-	TRBV6-4	TRBJ2-1
CSARTGPNEQFF	few	TRBV20-1	TRBJ2-1
CASQGGGALIGGELFF	-	TRBV6-5	TRBJ2-2
CASSYRGQRSGYTF	-	TRBV6-2/TRBV6-3	TRBJ1-2
CASSPRDGPYEQYF	-	TRBV7-9	TRBJ2-7